These 18 T cell receptor beta chains were sequenced from one sample in a study of blood T cells in healthy people across ages. Sample-barcoded 5' priming and a J-beta primer mix drove a second PCR of 7 to 11 cycles. One entry per CDR3 protein results from TCRdb running MiXCR on the 5' RACE reads. The repertoire includes about 620,000 distinct CDR3 sequences, 40% to 65% of them detected once, and approximately 13% sits in the top ten. Source material: blood. The receptors come from a woman older than 75 in good health.

The rearrangement links TRBV4-3 to TRBJ2-5; 7 bases agree with TRBD2. The CDR3 covers 14 residues. After removal of 4 bases from V and 10 bases from J, the junction contained 12 bases not matched to a gene. Germline CDR1 is LGHNA and CDR2 is YSLEER. Here the CDR3 reads CASSLLADAMVQYF. DNA of the CDR3: TGCGCCAGCAGCCTGCTAGCGGACGCGATGGTCCAGTACTTC.

This clonotype was recorded many times. V and J are TRBV4-2 and TRBJ2-1; TRBD1 agrees at 7 bases. The CDR3 runs 17 residues. V lost 1 base and J lost 7; bases outside the gene matches: 13. CDR1 LGHNA and CDR2 YNFKEQ come from the germline V gene. This chain's CDR3 is CASSQAETGLGVNEQFF. The CDR3 nucleotides are TGTGCCAGCAGCCAAGCGGAGACAGGGTTAGGCGTGAATGAGCAGTTCTTC.

Points on this clonotype: A read error may explain this, as a much larger clone is one base away. This chain joins TRBV7-9 and TRBJ2-7, with TRBD2 identical over 10 bases. Germline V gene sequence: CDR1 SEHNR, CDR2 FQNEAQ (reference sequence). With V trimmed by 10 bases and J by 7 bases, 16 bases remained unmatched. The CDR3 has 15 amino acids. The DNA for the CDR3 is TGTGCCATCATCATTTGGAGCGGGAGGGCGAATGAGCAGTACTTC. Encoded protein: CAIIIWSGRANEQYF.

The CDR3: CASSLLITDEQFF. The DNA for the CDR3 is TGTGCCAGCAGTCTCCTCATAACCGATGAGCAGTTCTTC. The chain carries TRBV12-3 or TRBV12-4 and TRBJ2-1; D is unclear. V gave up 5 bases and J gave up 8 bases, with 13 bases separating them. CDR3 size: 13 residues.

The chain has TRBV15 and TRBJ2-7; D is uncertain. Germline values: CDR1 LNHNV, CDR2 YYDKDF (reference sequence). V lost 4 bases to trimming and J lost 1 base, with 14 bases between them. CDR3 length: 15 residues. CDR3 nucleotide sequence: TGTGCCACCAGCATTAACGGCGGCCAATCCTACGAGCAGTACTTC. Translation gives CATSINGGQSYEQYF.

DNA of the CDR3: TGTGCCACCAGCAGAGAACAAGGGACTGAGCAGTTCTTC. Protein product: CATSREQGTEQFF. The chain recombines TRBV15 with TRBJ2-1; either TRBD1 or TRBD2 may supply D (5 bases each). CDR1 is LNHNV and CDR2 is YYDKDF in the germline V gene (reference sequence). With 0 bases removed from V and 9 bases from J, the gap between germline ends came to 9 bases. This CDR3 contains 13 residues. Looking up the rest from reference TRBV15 and TRBJ2-1 gives the full variable domain: DAMVIQNPRYQVTQFGKPVTLSCSQTLNHNVMYWYQQKSSQAPKLLFHYYDKDFNNEADTPDNFQSRRPNTSFCFLDIRSPGLGDTAMYLCATSREQGTEQFFGPGTRLTVL.

The gene calls are TRBV6-5 and TRBJ2-3; no firm D call. The CDR3 is 16 amino acids. Germline CDR1 reads MNHEY; CDR2 reads SVGAGI. Trimming left V 10 bases short and J 4 bases short, with 24 bases between. Written as DNA, the CDR3 is TGTGCCACCCTACCAGGCCCGGCCGTCGCCGCAGATACGCAGTATTTT. It is translated as CATLPGPAVAADTQYF.

This chain joins TRBV4-3 and TRBJ1-1; a weak D match, TRBD1 (5 bases). CDR3 length: 15 residues. Germline loops: CDR1 LGHNA, CDR2 YSLEER. Deletions cut 3 bases from V and 2 bases from J, with 13 bases between. The chain's CDR3 is CASSQSRAFNTEAFF. DNA of the CDR3: TGCGCCAGCAGCCAGAGCAGGGCGTTTAACACTGAAGCTTTCTTT.

This clonotype has a count of ten or more. V gene TRBV27 combines with J gene TRBJ2-5; D not resolved. The CDR3 spans 12 residues. Germline CDR1 is MNHEY and CDR2 is SMNVEV (reference sequence). Trimming took off 4 bases at V and 5 bases at J, with 8 bases between the two ends. CDR3: CASSSLDETQYF. The DNA of the CDR3 is TGTGCCAGCAGTTCCCTTGATGAGACCCAGTACTTC.

The chain joins TRBV29-1 to TRBJ2-5; a weak D match, TRBD2 (6 bases). Germline CDR1 is SQVTM and CDR2 is ANQGSEA. The V and J ends lost 7 bases and 2 bases respectively, with 11 bases between them. The CDR3 consists of 12 residues. This chain's CDR3 is CSAGLPQETQYF. The DNA of the CDR3 is TGCAGCGCCGGACTACCTCAAGAGACCCAGTACTTC.

V is TRBV11-3 and J is TRBJ2-2; D is perhaps TRBD2 (5 bases). The germline V and J ends were trimmed by 5 bases and 6 bases, with 13 bases remaining between them. The CDR3 runs to 14 residues. Germline V gene sequence: CDR1 SGHNT, CDR2 YENEEA. CDR3 sequence (DNA): TGTGCCAGCAGCCTACAGAGGGCGGCCGGGGAGCTGTTTTTT. Amino acids: CASSLQRAAGELFF.

This clonotype was seen a single time. The chain carries TRBV20-1 and TRBJ1-2; TRBD1 aligns across 9 bases. J gave up 6 bases and V 0 bases, and 8 bases lay outside the gene matches. This CDR3 has 15 amino acids. Germline lookup yields CDR1 DFQATT and CDR2 SNEGSKA (reference sequence). The CDR3 loop is CSAREPRQGVDGYTF. The CDR3 region has the DNA TGCAGTGCTAGAGAACCCAGACAGGGGGTCGATGGCTACACCTTC.

The chain links TRBV27 to TRBJ2-3; D tentatively reads TRBD1 or TRBD2 (5 bases each). V lost 5 bases to trimming and J lost 8 bases, with 17 bases between them. This CDR3 contains 14 residues. CDR1 MNHEY and CDR2 SMNVEV come from the germline V gene (reference sequence). The CDR3 reads CASSAISSGGTQYF. CDR3 DNA sequence: TGTGCCAGCAGTGCTATATCGTCTGGGGGTACGCAGTATTTT.

This clonotype was observed a single time. This may be a read error, as it is one base from a much larger clone. The CDR3 reads CASSLVGTRGRRENIQYF. The CDR3 DNA follows: TGCGCCAGCAGCTTGGTGGGAACGAGGGGACGGAGGGAAAACATTCAGTACTTC. The V and J genes are TRBV5-1 and TRBJ2-4; D is perhaps TRBD2 (6 bases). The CDR3 loop spans 18 amino acids. Germline V lookup: CDR1 SGHRS, CDR2 YFSETQ. The V end was cut by 0 bases, the J end by 5 bases, with 21 bases between.

In its sample, this clonotype was seen many times. The chain couples TRBV11-3 to TRBJ2-1; 8 bases align to TRBD2. CDR1 is SGHNT and CDR2 is YENEEA in the germline V gene. The CDR3 has 15 residues. The trim removed 5 bases at V and 2 bases at J, leaving 5 bases unmatched. The CDR3 nucleotides read TGTGCCAGCAGCCCCGCGGGAGGCACCTACAATGAGCAGTTCTTC. Amino acid sequence: CASSPAGGTYNEQFF.

The CDR3 reads CSARDDPVVPSYNEQFF. Here the CDR3 DNA reads TGCAGTGCTAGAGATGACCCCGTGGTGCCGTCCTACAATGAGCAGTTCTTC. The V and J genes are TRBV20-1 and TRBJ2-1; D remains ambiguous. CDR3 length: 17 residues. Germline V gene lookup returns CDR1 DFQATT and CDR2 SNEGSKA (reference sequence). Trimming removed 0 bases from V and 1 base from J, with 16 bases in between.

The chain couples TRBV27 to TRBJ2-3, with 11 nucleotides matching TRBD2. CDR3 length: 17 residues. V lost 1 base, J lost 0 bases, and 3 bases stayed unmatched. Germline V lookup: CDR1 MNHEY, CDR2 SMNVEV (reference sequence). The CDR3 coding sequence is TGTGCCAGCAGTTTATTTTCTAGCGGGAGGAGCACAGATACGCAGTATTTT. Translation gives CASSLFSSGRSTDTQYF.

The chain has TRBV15 and TRBJ2-1; TRBD2 aligns across 8 bases. The J call may not be correct, given that the DNA end is closer to TRBJ2-7. CDR3 length equals 15 residues. Germline CDR1 LNHNV, CDR2 YYDKDF (reference sequence). CDR3 in DNA: TGTGCCACTTCTCTGAGCGGGAGAATCCACAATGAGCAGTACTTC. It specifies CATSLSGRIHNEQYF.